The entry below describes one T cell receptor (beta chain). Its antigen is currently unknown. These data are taken from a study of T cell responses to AZD1222 COVID-19 vaccine. Study details: Second-dose schedules of about 4 or about 12 weeks were combined. Findings and caveats of the study: Only a handful of AZD1222 recipients were seropositive at baseline. The study sampled repertoires only after the peak T cell response.

From germline, CDR1 is SNHLY and CDR2 FYNNEI. This CDR3 has 16 residues. The V gene end was trimmed by 6 bases and the J gene end by 2 bases; junction bases not matched to a gene: 10. Assay used: immunoSEQ multiplex PCR; TCRdb lists only in-frame clones, some missing. The sample has roughly 100,000 clones, roughly 84% seen once. The TCR originated in an adult in good health. The chain couples TRBV2 to TRBJ1-1; 9 positions agree with TRBD1. The input for sequencing was peripheral blood, taken on day 0 of AZD1222 vaccination. The CDR3 protein is CASRDRDRGRNTEAFF. As DNA, the CDR3 is TGTGCCAGCAGGGACCGAGACAGGGGGAGAAACACTGAAGCTTTCTTT.